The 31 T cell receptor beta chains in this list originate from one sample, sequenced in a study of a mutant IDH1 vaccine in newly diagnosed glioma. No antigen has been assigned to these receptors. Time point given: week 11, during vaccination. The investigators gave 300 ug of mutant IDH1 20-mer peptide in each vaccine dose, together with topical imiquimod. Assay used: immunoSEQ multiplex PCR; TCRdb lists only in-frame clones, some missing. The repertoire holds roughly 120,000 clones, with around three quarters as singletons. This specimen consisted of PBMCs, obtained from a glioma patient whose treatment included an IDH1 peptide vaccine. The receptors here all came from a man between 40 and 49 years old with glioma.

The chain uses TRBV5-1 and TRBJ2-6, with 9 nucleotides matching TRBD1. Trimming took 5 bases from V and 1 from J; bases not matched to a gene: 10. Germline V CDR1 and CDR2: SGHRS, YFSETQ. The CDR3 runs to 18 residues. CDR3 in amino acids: CASSVGQGIGSGANVLTF. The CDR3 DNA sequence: TGCGCCAGCAGTGTGGGACAGGGCATAGGGTCTGGGGCCAACGTCCTGACTTTC.

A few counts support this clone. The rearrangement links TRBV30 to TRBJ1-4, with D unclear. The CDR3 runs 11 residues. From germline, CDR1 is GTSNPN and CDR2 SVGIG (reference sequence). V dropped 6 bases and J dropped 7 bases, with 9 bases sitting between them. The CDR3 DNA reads TGTGCCTGCCGGACCGCTGAAAAACTGTTTTTT. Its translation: CACRTAEKLFF.

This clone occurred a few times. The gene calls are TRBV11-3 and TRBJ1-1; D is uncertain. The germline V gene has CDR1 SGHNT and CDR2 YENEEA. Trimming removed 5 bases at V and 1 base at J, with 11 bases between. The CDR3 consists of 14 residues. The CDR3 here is CASSPRRGNTEAFF. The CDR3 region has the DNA TGTGCCAGCAGCCCCCGGAGAGGGAACACTGAAGCTTTCTTT.

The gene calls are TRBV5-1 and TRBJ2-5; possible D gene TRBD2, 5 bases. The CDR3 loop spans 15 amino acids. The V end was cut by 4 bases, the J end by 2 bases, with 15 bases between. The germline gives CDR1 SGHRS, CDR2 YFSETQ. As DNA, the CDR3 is TGCGCCAGCAGCGCCCCTCGGGGAACACAAGAGACCCAGTACTTC. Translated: CASSAPRGTQETQYF.

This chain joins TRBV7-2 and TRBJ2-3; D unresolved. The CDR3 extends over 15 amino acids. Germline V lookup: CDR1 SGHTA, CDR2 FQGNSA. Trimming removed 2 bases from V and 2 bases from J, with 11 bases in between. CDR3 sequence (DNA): TGTGCCAGCAGCTTAAGCGTAGGGTTCACAGATACGCAGTATTTT. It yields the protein CASSLSVGFTDTQYF.

The CDR3 sequence: CASRYTQQGHTGANVLTF. The CDR3 DNA reads as TGTGCCAGCAGGTACACCCAGCAAGGACATACTGGGGCCAACGTCCTGACTTTC. The chain is built from TRBV6-7 and TRBJ2-6, with D possibly TRBD1 on 5 matching bases. TRBV6-7 is recorded as an ORF, its role being uncertain. The CDR3 runs to 18 residues. V gave up 6 bases and J gave up 2 bases, with 20 bases separating them.

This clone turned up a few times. This chain's CDR3 is CASSFEGPGNTIYF. CDR3 nucleotide sequence: TGCGCCAGCAGCTTCGAGGGCCCTGGAAACACCATATATTTT. The chain couples TRBV5-1 to TRBJ1-3, with unresolved D. The V end lost 2 bases, the J end lost 2 bases, and 8 bases lay between the germline ends. The length of the CDR3 is 14 residues. Germline V gene sequence: CDR1 SGHRS, CDR2 YFSETQ.

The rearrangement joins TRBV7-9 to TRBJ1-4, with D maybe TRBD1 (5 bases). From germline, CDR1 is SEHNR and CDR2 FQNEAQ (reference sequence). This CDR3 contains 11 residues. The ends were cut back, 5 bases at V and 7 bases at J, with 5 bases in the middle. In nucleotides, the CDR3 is TGTGCCAGCAGCGACAGTGAAAAACTGTTTTTT. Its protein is CASSDSEKLFF.

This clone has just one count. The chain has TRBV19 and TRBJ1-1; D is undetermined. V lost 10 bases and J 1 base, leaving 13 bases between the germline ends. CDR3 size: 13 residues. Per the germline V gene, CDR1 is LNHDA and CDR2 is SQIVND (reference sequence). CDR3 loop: CATSSDWNTEAFF. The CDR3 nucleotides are TGTGCCACCAGCTCCGACTGGAACACTGAAGCTTTCTTT.

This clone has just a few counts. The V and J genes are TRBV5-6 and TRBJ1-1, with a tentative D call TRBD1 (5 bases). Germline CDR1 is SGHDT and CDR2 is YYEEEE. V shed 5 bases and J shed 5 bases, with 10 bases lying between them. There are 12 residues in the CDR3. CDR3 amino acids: CASSRDRTEAFF. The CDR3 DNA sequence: TGTGCCAGCAGTAGGGACCGTACTGAAGCTTTCTTT.

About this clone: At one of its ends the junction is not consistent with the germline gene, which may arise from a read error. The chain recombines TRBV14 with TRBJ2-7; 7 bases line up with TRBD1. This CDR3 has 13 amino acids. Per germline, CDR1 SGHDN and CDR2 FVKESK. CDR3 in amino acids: CASSQEARGQWVF. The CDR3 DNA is TGTGCCAGCAGCCAAGAAGCTCGGGGACAGTGGGTTTTC.

The CDR3 region is CASSLGARNTEAFF. The CDR3 nucleotides read TGTGCCAGCAGCTTGGGAGCACGGAACACTGAAGCTTTCTTT. The gene calls are TRBV6-5 and TRBJ1-1, with D unclear. V was trimmed by 6 bases and J by 1 base, leaving 12 bases between them. This CDR3 is built from 14 residues. Germline loops: CDR1 MNHEY, CDR2 SVGAGI.

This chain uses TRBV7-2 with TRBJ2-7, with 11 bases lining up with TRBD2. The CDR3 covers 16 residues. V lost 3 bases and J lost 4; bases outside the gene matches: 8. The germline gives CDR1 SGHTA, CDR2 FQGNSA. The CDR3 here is CASSLDSGGVPYEQYF. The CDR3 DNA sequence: TGTGCCAGCAGCTTGGATAGCGGGGGGGTTCCGTACGAGCAGTACTTC.

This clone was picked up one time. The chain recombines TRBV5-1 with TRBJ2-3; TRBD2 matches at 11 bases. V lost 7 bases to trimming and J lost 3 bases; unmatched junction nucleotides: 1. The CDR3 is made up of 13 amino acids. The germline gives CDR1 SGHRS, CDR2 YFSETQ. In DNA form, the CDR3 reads TGCGCCAGCCGGACTAGCGGGACAGATACGCAGTATTTT. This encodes CASRTSGTDTQYF.

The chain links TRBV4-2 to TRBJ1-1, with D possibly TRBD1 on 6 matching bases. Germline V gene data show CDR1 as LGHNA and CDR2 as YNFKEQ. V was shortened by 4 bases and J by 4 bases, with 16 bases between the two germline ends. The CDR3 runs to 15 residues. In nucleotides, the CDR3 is TGTGCCAGCAGCCGAGGAGTGCAGGGGATCACTGAAGCTTTCTTT. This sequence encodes CASSRGVQGITEAFF.

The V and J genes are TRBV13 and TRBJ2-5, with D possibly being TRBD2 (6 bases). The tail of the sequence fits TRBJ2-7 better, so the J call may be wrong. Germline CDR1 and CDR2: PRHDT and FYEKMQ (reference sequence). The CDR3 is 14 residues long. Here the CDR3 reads CASSSRLEFSEQYF. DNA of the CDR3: TGTGCCAGCAGCTCGCGACTAGAATTCTCCGAGCAGTACTTC.

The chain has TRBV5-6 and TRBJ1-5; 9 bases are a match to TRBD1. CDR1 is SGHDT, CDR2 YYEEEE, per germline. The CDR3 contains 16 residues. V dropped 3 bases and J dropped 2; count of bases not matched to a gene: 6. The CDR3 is CASSYRDRVGNQPQHF. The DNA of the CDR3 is TGTGCCAGCAGCTACCGGGACAGGGTCGGCAATCAGCCCCAGCATTTT. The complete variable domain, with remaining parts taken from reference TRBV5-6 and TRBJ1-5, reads DAGVTQSPTHLIKTRGQQVTLRCSPKSGHDTVSWYQQALGQGPQFIFQYYEEEERQRGNFPDRFSGHQFPNYSSELNVNALLLGDSALYLCASSYRDRVGNQPQHFGDGTRLSIL.

The CDR3 nucleotides read TGTGCCTGGAGTAGGGACAGGTCCTACGAGCAGTACTTC. Its translation is CAWSRDRSYEQYF. This chain joins TRBV30 and TRBJ2-7, with 8 bases that match TRBD1. V shed 2 bases and J 1 base; nucleotides not matched to a gene: 1. The CDR3 has 13 amino acids. The germline gives CDR1 GTSNPN, CDR2 SVGIG (reference sequence).

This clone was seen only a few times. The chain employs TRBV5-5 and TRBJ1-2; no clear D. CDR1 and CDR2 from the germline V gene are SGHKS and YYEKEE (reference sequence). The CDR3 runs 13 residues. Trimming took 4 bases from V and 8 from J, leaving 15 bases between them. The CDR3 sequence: CASSGNQKGGYTF. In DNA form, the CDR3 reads TGTGCCAGCAGCGGGAACCAAAAGGGAGGCTACACCTTC.

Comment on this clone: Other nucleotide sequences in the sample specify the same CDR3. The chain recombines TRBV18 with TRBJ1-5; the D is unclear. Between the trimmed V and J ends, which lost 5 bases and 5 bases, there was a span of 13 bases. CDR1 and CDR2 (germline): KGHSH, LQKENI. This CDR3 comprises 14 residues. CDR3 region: CASSLQGRDQPQHF. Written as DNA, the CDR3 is TGTGCCAGCTCATTACAAGGGAGGGATCAGCCCCAGCATTTT.

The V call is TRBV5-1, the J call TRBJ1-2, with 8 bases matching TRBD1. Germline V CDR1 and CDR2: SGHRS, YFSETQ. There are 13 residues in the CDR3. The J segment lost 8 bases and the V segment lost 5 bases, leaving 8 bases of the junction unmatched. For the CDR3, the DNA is TGCGCCAGCAGTCCGGACAGGGTTCAGGGCTACACCTTC. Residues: CASSPDRVQGYTF.

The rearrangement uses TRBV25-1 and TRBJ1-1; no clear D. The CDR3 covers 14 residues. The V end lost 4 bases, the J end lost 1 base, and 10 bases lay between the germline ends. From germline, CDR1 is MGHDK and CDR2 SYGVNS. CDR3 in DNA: TGTGCCAGCAGTGCCTCTGGATGGAACACTGAAGCTTTCTTT. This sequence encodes CASSASGWNTEAFF.

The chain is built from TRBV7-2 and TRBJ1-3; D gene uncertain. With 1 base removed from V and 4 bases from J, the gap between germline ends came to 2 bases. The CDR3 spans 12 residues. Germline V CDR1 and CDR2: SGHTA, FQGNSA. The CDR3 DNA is TGTGCCAGCAGCTTAGTAGGAAACACCATATATTTT. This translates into CASSLVGNTIYF.

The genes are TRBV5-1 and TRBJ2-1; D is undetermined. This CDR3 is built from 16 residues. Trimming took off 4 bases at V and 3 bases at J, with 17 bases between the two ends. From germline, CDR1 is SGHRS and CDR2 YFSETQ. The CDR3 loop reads CASSPAETGRYNEQFF. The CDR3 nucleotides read TGCGCCAGCAGCCCGGCGGAAACGGGCCGCTACAATGAGCAGTTCTTC.

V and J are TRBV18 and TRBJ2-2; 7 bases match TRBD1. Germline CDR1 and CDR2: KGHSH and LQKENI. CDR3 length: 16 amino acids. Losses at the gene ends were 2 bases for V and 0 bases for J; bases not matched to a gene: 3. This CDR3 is CASSPSQGANTGELFF. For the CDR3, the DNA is TGTGCCAGCTCACCATCGCAGGGGGCGAACACCGGGGAGCTGTTTTTT.

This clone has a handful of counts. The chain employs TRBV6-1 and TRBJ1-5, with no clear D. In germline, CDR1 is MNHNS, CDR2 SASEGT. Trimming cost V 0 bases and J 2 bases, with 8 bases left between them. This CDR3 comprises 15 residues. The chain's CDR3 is CASSEAGFGNQPQHF. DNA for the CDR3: TGTGCCAGCAGTGAAGCAGGGTTCGGCAATCAGCCCCAGCATTTT.

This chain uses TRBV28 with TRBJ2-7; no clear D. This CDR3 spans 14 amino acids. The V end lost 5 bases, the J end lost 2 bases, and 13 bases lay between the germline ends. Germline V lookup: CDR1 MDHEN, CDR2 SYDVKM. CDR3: CASSREDRAYEQYF. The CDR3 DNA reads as TGTGCCAGCAGTCGCGAGGACCGAGCCTACGAGCAGTACTTC.

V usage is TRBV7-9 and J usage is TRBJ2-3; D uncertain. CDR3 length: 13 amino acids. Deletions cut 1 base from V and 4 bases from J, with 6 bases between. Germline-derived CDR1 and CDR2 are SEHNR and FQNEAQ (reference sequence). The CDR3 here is CASSLDSPDTQYF. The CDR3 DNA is TGTGCCAGCAGCTTAGATAGCCCAGATACGCAGTATTTT.

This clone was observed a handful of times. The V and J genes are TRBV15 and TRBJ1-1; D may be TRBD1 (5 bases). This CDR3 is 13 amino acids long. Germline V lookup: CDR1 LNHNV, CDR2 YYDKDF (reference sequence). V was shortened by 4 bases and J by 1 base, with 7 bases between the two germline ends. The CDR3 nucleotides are TGTGCCACCAGCATGACAGCGAACACTGAAGCTTTCTTT. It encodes CATSMTANTEAFF.

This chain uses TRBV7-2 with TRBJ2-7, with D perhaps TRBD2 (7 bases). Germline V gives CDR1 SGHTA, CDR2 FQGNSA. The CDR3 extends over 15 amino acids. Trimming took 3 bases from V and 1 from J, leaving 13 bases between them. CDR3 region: CASSFRGAGSYEQYF. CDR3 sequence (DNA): TGTGCCAGCAGCTTCCGGGGGGCCGGTTCCTACGAGCAGTACTTC.

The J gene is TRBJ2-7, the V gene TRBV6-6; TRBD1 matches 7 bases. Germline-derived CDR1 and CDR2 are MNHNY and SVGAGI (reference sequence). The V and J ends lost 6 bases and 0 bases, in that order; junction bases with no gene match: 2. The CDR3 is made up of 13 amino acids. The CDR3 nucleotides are TGTGCCAGCAGCCGACAGGGCTCCTACGAGCAGTACTTC. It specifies CASSRQGSYEQYF.